This TCR beta chain is from a study of multiple sclerosis patients with progressive multifocal leukoencephalopathy. Findings and caveats of the study: Less diverse TRB repertoires were suggested in most PML patients.

In the case of this clone: Its matching antigen is unknown.

Germline V CDR1 and CDR2: MDHEN, SYDVKM. This CDR3 has 14 amino acids. The J segment lost 4 bases and the V segment lost 3 bases, leaving 5 bases of the junction unmatched. Sample time point: time of PML onset. Natalizumab-treated patients developed PML between about 15 and 56 months into natalizumab therapy. Here immunoSEQ multiplex PCR was the method, and the copy in TCRdb shows in-frame clones only, minus some. Here the sample spans some 31,000 clones, about 88% being singletons. Sequenced here: PBMCs, sampled from a patient treated with natalizumab. This TCR was recovered from a human donor with progressive multifocal leukoencephalopathy. V and J are TRBV28 and TRBJ1-2, with 7 bases matching TRBD1. For the CDR3, the DNA is TGTGCCAGCAGTTTTCTGACAGGGCCCTATGGCTACACCTTC. It encodes CASSFLTGPYGYTF.